These T cell receptor beta chains were read from a single sample in a study of T cell repertoires in aging, cancer and after chemotherapy. TCRdb re-analysed the multiplex PCR reads in MiXCR, keeping a single row per CDR3 protein. The table has about 2,000 distinct CDR3 sequences, around 30% seen once. Sequencing used blood. All receptors come from a human donor with a solid tumor. The CDR3 runs from the conserved cysteine through the conserved F or W. A D gene is named only where the DNA matches it firmly. Some rows have no size entry. The others give once, few or many, or a class for an expanded clone.

v_call: TRBV6-5
j_call: TRBJ2-1
d_call: TRBD2
clone_size: few
cdr3_nt: TGTGCCAGCAGGGTGACTAGCGGCGCATTCAATGAGCAGTTCTTC
cdr3_aa: CASRVTSGAFNEQFF

v_call: TRBV11-1
j_call: TRBJ1-3
d_call: TRBD1
clone_size: NA
cdr3_nt: TGTGCCAGCAGCTATACAGGGGACTCTGGAAACACCATATATTTT
cdr3_aa: CASSYTGDSGNTIYF

v_call: TRBV7-2
j_call: TRBJ1-2
d_call: TRBD1
clone_size: large
cdr3_nt: TGTGCCAGCAGCCCGGGACAGTACTATGGCTACACCTTC
cdr3_aa: CASSPGQYYGYTF

v_call: TRBV5-1
j_call: TRBJ2-3
d_call: TRBD2
clone_size: NA
cdr3_nt: TGCGCCAGCAGCCCGGGACTAGCGGGCACAGATACGCAGTATTTT
cdr3_aa: CASSPGLAGTDTQYF

v_call: TRBV20-1
j_call: TRBJ2-3
d_call: NA
clone_size: large
cdr3_nt: TGCAGTGCCTCGAGTAGGGGCTTCACAGATACGCAGTATTTT
cdr3_aa: CSASSRGFTDTQYF

v_call: TRBV19
j_call: TRBJ1-1
d_call: TRBD1
clone_size: NA
cdr3_nt: TGTGCCAGTAGTGTGACAGGGGGAGACACTGAAGCTTTCTTT
cdr3_aa: CASSVTGGDTEAFF

v_call: TRBV20-1
j_call: TRBJ2-7
d_call: NA
clone_size: NA
cdr3_nt: TGCAGTGCTAGAGGAATCCCGGGCGGCGAGCAGTACTTC
cdr3_aa: CSARGIPGGEQYF

v_call: TRBV19
j_call: TRBJ2-3
d_call: NA
clone_size: NA
cdr3_nt: TGTGCCAGTAACACAGGGCGCACAGATACGCAGTATTTT
cdr3_aa: CASNTGRTDTQYF

v_call: TRBV7-6
j_call: TRBJ2-3
d_call: TRBD2
clone_size: few
cdr3_nt: TGTGCCAGCAGCTATACTAGCGGGAGAGGAGATACGCAGTATTTT
cdr3_aa: CASSYTSGRGDTQYF

v_call: TRBV7-2
j_call: TRBJ1-2
d_call: TRBD1
clone_size: large
cdr3_nt: TGTGCCAGCAGCTTAGGAGGGACAGCTAACTATGGCTACACCTTC
cdr3_aa: CASSLGGTANYGYTF

v_call: TRBV7-2
j_call: TRBJ2-3
d_call: NA
clone_size: few
cdr3_nt: TGTGCCAGCAGCTTCGACACCTTGGGCCGCACAGATACGCAGTATTTT
cdr3_aa: CASSFDTLGRTDTQYF

v_call: TRBV6-4
j_call: TRBJ1-4
d_call: NA
clone_size: NA
cdr3_nt: TGTGCCAGCATAAGGGTACTAGGGTCGGATGAAAAACTGTTTTTT
cdr3_aa: CASIRVLGSDEKLFF

v_call: TRBV10-1
j_call: TRBJ2-7
d_call: TRBD2
clone_size: few
cdr3_nt: TGCGCCAGCACTGCGCTAGCGGGAGAGGGGTACGAGCAGTACTTC
cdr3_aa: CASTALAGEGYEQYF

v_call: TRBV7-2
j_call: TRBJ2-1
d_call: TRBD2
clone_size: few
cdr3_nt: TGTGCCAGCAGCTTGGCCAGCGGGGGGGCCATCGGTAATGAGCAGTTCTTC
cdr3_aa: CASSLASGGAIGNEQFF

v_call: TRBV11-2
j_call: TRBJ2-7
d_call: NA
clone_size: NA
cdr3_nt: TGTGCCAGCAGCTTCCTCCGGGGCCGGAGCTCCTACGAGCAGTACTTC
cdr3_aa: CASSFLRGRSSYEQYF

v_call: TRBV7-9
j_call: TRBJ2-1
d_call: NA
clone_size: large
cdr3_nt: TGTGCCAGCAGCTTAGCCGGGGCCGCGGGCAATGAGCAGTTCTTC
cdr3_aa: CASSLAGAAGNEQFF

v_call: TRBV28
j_call: TRBJ2-1
d_call: TRBD1
clone_size: NA
cdr3_nt: TGTGCCAGCACGGACAGGATACCCAATGAGCAGTTCTTC
cdr3_aa: CASTDRIPNEQFF

v_call: TRBV5-4
j_call: TRBJ2-5
d_call: TRBD1
clone_size: NA
cdr3_nt: TGTGCCAGCAGCTTGGGTCTTTCAGGGGGCGCGGGAGAGACCCAGTACTTC
cdr3_aa: CASSLGLSGGAGETQYF

v_call: TRBV19
j_call: TRBJ1-1
d_call: NA
clone_size: few
cdr3_nt: TGTGCCAGTAGTCCGTCGACAGGGAACACTGAAGCTTTCTTT
cdr3_aa: CASSPSTGNTEAFF

v_call: TRBV7-2
j_call: TRBJ2-3
d_call: TRBD2
clone_size: few
cdr3_nt: TGTGCCAGCAGCTTAACAGGGGGACCGGGACTAGCGAGCACAGATACGCAGTATTTT
cdr3_aa: CASSLTGGPGLASTDTQYF

v_call: TRBV7-2
j_call: TRBJ1-6
d_call: TRBD1
clone_size: few
cdr3_nt: TGTGCCAGCAGCACCGGGACAGATAATTCACCCCTCCACTTT
cdr3_aa: CASSTGTDNSPLHF

v_call: TRBV7-9
j_call: TRBJ2-3
d_call: TRBD2
clone_size: NA
cdr3_nt: TGTGCCAGCAGCGTTAGCGGGACCTTTAGGTCAGGGGATACGCAGTATTTT
cdr3_aa: CASSVSGTFRSGDTQYF

v_call: TRBV6-1
j_call: TRBJ1-1
d_call: NA
clone_size: NA
cdr3_nt: TGTGCCAGCAGTGCCCTATTGGCCACTGAAGCTTTCTTT
cdr3_aa: CASSALLATEAFF

v_call: TRBV10-3
j_call: TRBJ2-3
d_call: TRBD1
clone_size: NA
cdr3_nt: TGTGCCATCAGTGGGGGACAGGGGAATTCAGATACGCAGTATTTT
cdr3_aa: CAISGGQGNSDTQYF

v_call: TRBV13
j_call: TRBJ2-7
d_call: TRBD1
clone_size: NA
cdr3_nt: TGTGCCAGCAGCTCCCGGGACAGGGTTCCCTACGAGCAGTACTTC
cdr3_aa: CASSSRDRVPYEQYF

v_call: TRBV7-9
j_call: TRBJ2-7
d_call: TRBD2
clone_size: few
cdr3_nt: TGTGCCAGCAGCCCGGGACTACGCTACGAGCAGTACTTC
cdr3_aa: CASSPGLRYEQYF

v_call: TRBV29-1
j_call: TRBJ1-5
d_call: TRBD1
clone_size: NA
cdr3_nt: TGCAGCGTCGGACAGGGTTCGGGTCAGCCCCAGCATTTT
cdr3_aa: CSVGQGSGQPQHF

v_call: TRBV7-9
j_call: TRBJ1-2
d_call: NA
clone_size: NA
cdr3_nt: TGTGCCAGCAGCACCGTGGACATTCTTGACGGCTATGGCTACACCTTC
cdr3_aa: CASSTVDILDGYGYTF

v_call: TRBV6-1
j_call: TRBJ2-1
d_call: NA
clone_size: NA
cdr3_nt: TGTGCCAGCAGTTTATCCGGGATGGGGAACAATGAGCAGTTCTTC
cdr3_aa: CASSLSGMGNNEQFF

v_call: TRBV7-2
j_call: TRBJ2-7
d_call: NA
clone_size: NA
cdr3_nt: TGTGCCAGCAGCTTAGCATCGGATGGCAGGGCAAACGAGCAGTACTTC
cdr3_aa: CASSLASDGRANEQYF

v_call: TRBV7-2
j_call: TRBJ1-1
d_call: NA
clone_size: NA
cdr3_nt: TGTGCCAGCAGCTTAGGGGTGGCCACTGAAGCTTTCTTT
cdr3_aa: CASSLGVATEAFF

v_call: TRBV7-6
j_call: TRBJ2-4
d_call: TRBD1
clone_size: large
cdr3_nt: TGTGCCAGCAGCCCCGCGGGACAGGGGAACATTCAGTACTTC
cdr3_aa: CASSPAGQGNIQYF